These 23 T cell receptor beta chains came from one sample sequenced in a study of cytomegalovirus exposure and HLA in healthy donors. PCR primers comprised 60 Vbeta and 13 Jbeta primers. Sequencing used immunoSEQ multiplex PCR; TCRdb keeps in-frame clones, though not all of them. The table records 250,000 to 300,000 clones, 80% to 95% of them present only once. Specimen: PBMCs. These receptors were obtained from a girl aged 2 to 10 in good health and CMV-seronegative.

This chain connects TRBV28 to TRBJ1-2; tentative D call: TRBD1 (6 bases). The CDR3 extends over 14 amino acids. V gave up 4 bases and J gave up 3 bases, with 12 bases separating them. In germline, CDR1 is MDHEN, CDR2 SYDVKM. The CDR3 DNA is TGTGCCAGCAGTTCCCTAACAGGGTACTATGGCTACACCTTC. This gives the protein CASSSLTGYYGYTF.

This chain joins TRBV30 and TRBJ1-6; D remains unclear. The CDR3 runs to 12 residues. Germline assignment: CDR1 GTSNPN and CDR2 SVGIG (reference sequence). The V end was cut by 2 bases, the J end by 6 bases, with 5 bases between. The CDR3 DNA reads TGTGCCTGGAGTTACAGTAATTCACCCCTCCACTTT. This sequence encodes CAWSYSNSPLHF.

The chain is built from TRBV28 and TRBJ2-2; 7 positions match TRBD2. CDR1 MDHEN and CDR2 SYDVKM come from the germline V gene. V was pared by 8 bases and J by 4 bases, with 7 bases of the junction left unmatched. The CDR3 covers 14 residues. The CDR3 DNA reads as TGTGCCAGCGGCGCTAGCGGCGGCACCGGGGAGCTGTTTTTT. Its protein product is CASGASGGTGELFF.

The chain uses TRBV5-1 and TRBJ2-7; D might be TRBD1 (6 bases). This CDR3 is built from 16 residues. CDR1 SGHRS and CDR2 YFSETQ come from the germline V gene. V was pared by 4 bases and J by 0 bases, with 17 bases between. CDR3: CASSEDRPTSSYEQYF. CDR3 DNA: TGCGCCAGCAGCGAAGACAGGCCAACCAGCTCCTACGAGCAGTACTTC.

The V gene is TRBV29-1, the J gene TRBJ2-4, with D perhaps matching TRBD2 (6 bases). Germline V gene lookup returns CDR1 SQVTM and CDR2 ANQGSEA. The CDR3 runs 12 residues. The ends were cut back, 2 bases at V and 11 bases at J, with 13 bases in the middle. The CDR3 DNA is TGCAGCGTTGAAAGCGGGTCGAAGGTTCAGTACTTC. Translation gives CSVESGSKVQYF.

This rearrangement joins TRBV13 to TRBJ2-1; the match to TRBD1 covers 7 bases. The CDR3 is 13 amino acids. Germline CDR1 reads PRHDT; CDR2 reads FYEKMQ (reference sequence). V lost 5 bases to trimming and J lost 8 bases; unmatched junction nucleotides: 6. For the CDR3, the DNA is TGTGCCAGCAGCCGACCCACAGGGGATGAGCAGTTCTTC. Amino acid sequence: CASSRPTGDEQFF.

The V gene is TRBV28, the J gene TRBJ1-1; D possibly corresponds to TRBD1 (6 bases). The ends were cut back, 6 bases at V and 3 bases at J, with 14 bases in the middle. The CDR3 has 14 amino acids. Germline V CDR1 and CDR2: MDHEN, SYDVKM. In nucleotides, the CDR3 is TGTGCCAGCAGCGGGGGGGCGCGGGACACTGAAGCTTTCTTT. Protein sequence: CASSGGARDTEAFF.

With respect to this clone: One end of the junction is discordant with germline, which a read error may explain. The chain employs TRBV11-3 and TRBJ2-1, with 8 nucleotides matching TRBD1. Germline V gene lookup returns CDR1 SGHNT and CDR2 YENEEA. This CDR3 comprises 16 residues. CDR3 nucleotide sequence: TGTGCCAGCAGCTTAGTTGGGACAGGTTCCTACAATAAGCAGTTCTTC. Amino acids: CASSLVGTGSYNKQFF.

This rearrangement joins TRBV30 to TRBJ2-7; TRBD1 matches 8 bases. CDR1 and CDR2 (germline): GTSNPN, SVGIG (reference sequence). Trimming cost V 0 bases and J 0 bases; bases outside gene matches: 10. The length of the CDR3 is 17 residues. The CDR3 region has the DNA TGTGCCTGGAGTGTCCCCTGGACAGGGTCCAGCTCCTACGAGCAGTACTTC. It yields the protein CAWSVPWTGSSSYEQYF.

V and J are TRBV15 and TRBJ2-5; 7 bases fit TRBD2. V shed 2 bases and J 4 bases; nucleotides not matched to a gene: 13. Germline V gives CDR1 LNHNV, CDR2 YYDKDF (reference sequence). The CDR3 loop spans 17 amino acids. CDR3 in DNA: TGTGCCACCAGCAGATTACGACTAGCCGTACGGCCAGAGACCCAGTACTTC. It is translated as CATSRLRLAVRPETQYF. The variable domain in full, completed from reference TRBV15 and TRBJ2-5, reads DAMVIQNPRYQVTQFGKPVTLSCSQTLNHNVMYWYQQKSSQAPKLLFHYYDKDFNNEADTPDNFQSRRPNTSFCFLDIRSPGLGDTAMYLCATSRLRLAVRPETQYFGPGTRLLVL.

The chain has TRBV5-1 and TRBJ2-7, with TRBD1 identical over 10 bases. Germline CDR1 reads SGHRS; CDR2 reads YFSETQ. V shed 7 bases, J shed 6 bases, and the junction held 10 bases outside the gene matches. CDR3 length equals 14 residues. The DNA of the CDR3 is TGCGCCAGCCGGTGGGGACAGGGGTTATCCGAGCAGTACTTC. Amino acid sequence: CASRWGQGLSEQYF.

V is TRBV7-9 and J is TRBJ1-4; the D gene is possibly TRBD1 (6 bases). The V end lost 6 bases, the J end lost 0 bases, and 14 bases lay between the germline ends. CDR3 size: 16 residues. In germline, CDR1 is SEHNR, CDR2 FQNEAQ (reference sequence). The CDR3 bases are TGTGCCAGCAGGAGCGAACAGGGCGCAACTAATGAAAAACTGTTTTTT. As protein: CASRSEQGATNEKLFF.

This rearrangement joins TRBV2 to TRBJ1-5, with 8 nucleotides matching TRBD1. The V gene end was trimmed by 7 bases and the J gene end by 5 bases; junction bases not matched to a gene: 7. The CDR3 consists of 14 residues. Per the germline V gene, CDR1 is SNHLY and CDR2 is FYNNEI. In nucleotides, the CDR3 is TGTGCCAGCACCCCAGGACAGGGCGATCAGCCCCAGCATTTT. Encoded protein: CASTPGQGDQPQHF. Full variable domain (missing parts from reference TRBV2 and TRBJ1-5): EPEVTQTPSHQVTQMGQEVILRCVPISNHLYFYWYRQILGQKVEFLVSFYNNEISEKSEIFDDQFSVERPDGSNFTLKIRSTKLEDSAMYFCASTPGQGDQPQHFGDGTRLSIL.

V is TRBV6-1 and J is TRBJ1-2, with a weak D call TRBD1 (6 bases). Trimming removed 5 bases from V and 3 bases from J, with 10 bases in between. The V gene's germline CDR1 is MNHNS and CDR2 SASEGT. This CDR3 comprises 13 residues. DNA for the CDR3: TGTGCCAGCAGTCGACAGGATTACTATGGCTACACCTTC. It yields the protein CASSRQDYYGYTF.

The chain recombines TRBV28 with TRBJ2-7, with TRBD2 identical over 11 bases. Germline CDR1 is MDHEN and CDR2 is SYDVKM. The ends lost 4 bases at V and 2 bases at J; junction bases unmatched: 7. This CDR3 spans 16 amino acids. The DNA of the CDR3 is TGTGCCAGCAGTTCGATGACTAGCGGGGAAGCCTACGAGCAGTACTTC. This encodes CASSSMTSGEAYEQYF.

The chain recombines TRBV11-2 with TRBJ1-4; TRBD1 agrees at 8 bases. This CDR3 is 16 amino acids long. The V gene end was trimmed by 3 bases and the J gene end by 4 bases; junction bases not matched to a gene: 7. In germline, CDR1 is SGHAT, CDR2 FQNNGV. The CDR3 bases are TGTGCCAGCAGCTTCGGACAGGGAACGTTTAATGAAAAACTGTTTTTT. It yields the protein CASSFGQGTFNEKLFF.

This sequence joins TRBV29-1 and TRBJ2-5, with 16 bases matching TRBD2. The CDR3 is 18 amino acids. Germline CDR1 SQVTM, CDR2 ANQGSEA. V shed 1 base and J 5 bases; nucleotides not matched to a gene: 10. The CDR3 DNA reads as TGCAGCGTTGAAGTTCGGGGACTAGCGGGAGGGCCTTTGGAGACCCAGTACTTC. Translating gives CSVEVRGLAGGPLETQYF.

This clone was seen a handful of times. The chain has TRBV30 and TRBJ1-2; 8 bases are shared with TRBD1. The ends lost 8 bases at V and 6 bases at J; junction bases unmatched: 8. The CDR3 sequence is 12 residues long. Germline-derived CDR1 and CDR2 are GTSNPN and SVGIG (reference sequence). CDR3 in amino acids: CAVDRVQDGYTF. In DNA form, the CDR3 reads TGTGCCGTGGACAGGGTCCAGGATGGCTACACCTTC.

The CDR3 DNA reads TGTGCCAGCAGTTCCGTCGACAGGACAGCTAACTATGGCTACACCTTC. Translating gives CASSSVDRTANYGYTF. The V and J genes are TRBV6-5 and TRBJ1-2; D is perhaps TRBD1 (6 bases). V lost 4 bases and J 0 bases, leaving 15 bases between the germline ends. The CDR3 runs to 16 residues. The germline V gene encodes CDR1 MNHEY and CDR2 SVGAGI.

The J gene is TRBJ2-7, the V gene TRBV11-2; 11 nucleotides agree with TRBD2. The V gene end was trimmed by 2 bases and the J gene end by 0 bases; junction bases not matched to a gene: 6. The CDR3 is made up of 17 amino acids. CDR1 and CDR2 (germline): SGHAT, FQNNGV. CDR3 DNA sequence: TGTGCCAGCAGCTTACAGCCCGGGACTAGCGGCTCCTACGAGCAGTACTTC. This sequence encodes CASSLQPGTSGSYEQYF.

The genes are TRBV11-3 and TRBJ2-1, with 7 bases lining up with TRBD2. This CDR3 has 15 amino acids. Losses at the gene ends were 3 bases for V and 1 base for J; bases not matched to a gene: 3. Germline CDR1 is SGHNT and CDR2 is YENEEA. CDR3 nucleotides: TGTGCCAGCAGCTTCAAAGCGGGGTCCTACAATGAGCAGTTCTTC. Translated: CASSFKAGSYNEQFF.

The chain combines TRBV6-4 with TRBJ2-1; 15 bases map to TRBD2. V lost 3 bases to trimming and J lost 6 bases; unmatched junction nucleotides: 0. CDR1 MRHNA and CDR2 SNTAGT come from the germline V gene. The CDR3 loop spans 15 amino acids. CDR3 region: CASSEGLAGGNEQFF. Here the CDR3 DNA reads TGTGCCAGCAGTGAGGGACTAGCGGGAGGCAATGAGCAGTTCTTC.

The V call is TRBV19, the J call TRBJ2-1; 10 bases align to TRBD2. The CDR3 loop spans 17 amino acids. CDR1 is LNHDA, CDR2 SQIVND, per germline (reference sequence). The J segment lost 2 bases and the V segment lost 5 bases, leaving 9 bases of the junction unmatched. The CDR3 here is CASSSPTSGRTYNEQFF. The DNA for the CDR3 is TGTGCCAGTAGTTCCCCGACTAGCGGGCGAACCTACAATGAGCAGTTCTTC.